The sequence of this TCR beta chain was determined in a study of cytomegalovirus exposure and HLA in healthy donors. The PCR ran on 60 Vbeta and 13 Jbeta primers. The assay was immunoSEQ multiplex PCR, and TCRdb's table has in-frame clones only and misses some. Across around 140,000 clones, the top ten clones capture about 1.5% of the sample. With 0 bases clipped from V and 4 bases from J, the junction kept 6 bases outside the gene matches. Per the germline V gene, CDR1 is LGHNA and CDR2 is YSLEER. CDR3 length: 15 residues. Sequencing input: PBMCs. This clonotype originated in a woman between 40 and 55 years old in good health and CMV-seropositive. This rearrangement joins TRBV4-3 to TRBJ2-7, with 7 bases aligning to TRBD1. CDR3 protein: CASSQDLGTAYEQYF. The DNA of the CDR3 is TGCGCCAGCAGCCAAGACCTCGGGACAGCATACGAGCAGTACTTC.